This TCR beta chain appears in the sequencing data of a study of T cell repertoires in cytomegalovirus infection. On this clonotype itself: Its cognate antigen is unknown.

TCRdb re-called the reads through MiXCR, storing one row per CDR3 protein. The sample consists of 750,000 to 900,000 distinct CDR3 sequences, 25% to 35% of them appearing once. Trimming took off 3 bases at V and 4 bases at J, with 9 bases between the two ends. Per germline, CDR1 LNHDA and CDR2 SQIVND (reference sequence). The CDR3 contains 13 residues. The input for sequencing was cultured CD8+ T cells from PBMCs, taken from culture after CMV antigen stimulation. V usage is TRBV19 and J usage is TRBJ1-2; D gene unclear. The clonotype originates from a human donor in good health (CMV status not recorded). Some clones in this sample may be carry-over from other donors' samples. The CDR3 here is CASSIGSAYGYTF. CDR3 DNA: TGTGCCAGTAGTATCGGGTCAGCCTATGGCTACACCTTC.